The clone carrying this T cell receptor beta chain was seen a few times. What it binds is unknown. This record comes from a study of T-cell memory formation after mild COVID-19. Across the study: Clusters of TCRs were largely donor specific. Study results and limitations: CD4/CD8 balance characterized clones contracting day 15 to 85, and CD4+ skew characterized later expanders.

V was clipped by 4 bases and J by 2 bases, with 17 bases between them. The CDR3 is made up of 17 amino acids. CDR1 and CDR2 (germline): LGHNA, YNFKEQ. TCRdb reprocessed the 5' RACE reads with MiXCR, giving one entry per CDR3 protein. This sample has 550,000 to 650,000 distinct CDR3 sequences; approximately 15% occur once, and the top ten carry about 7.4%. The sample comprised PBMCs or a T cell subset sorted from them (not recorded which). The chain recombines TRBV4-2 with TRBJ1-4, with D unresolved. This clonotype originated in an adult woman who had mild COVID-19 (a few samples of this study predate the infection). Cell type and time point are not known. The CDR3 protein is CASSRHGKGGTNEKLFF. As DNA, the CDR3 is TGTGCCAGCAGCCGGCATGGGAAGGGAGGCACTAATGAAAAACTGTTTTTT.